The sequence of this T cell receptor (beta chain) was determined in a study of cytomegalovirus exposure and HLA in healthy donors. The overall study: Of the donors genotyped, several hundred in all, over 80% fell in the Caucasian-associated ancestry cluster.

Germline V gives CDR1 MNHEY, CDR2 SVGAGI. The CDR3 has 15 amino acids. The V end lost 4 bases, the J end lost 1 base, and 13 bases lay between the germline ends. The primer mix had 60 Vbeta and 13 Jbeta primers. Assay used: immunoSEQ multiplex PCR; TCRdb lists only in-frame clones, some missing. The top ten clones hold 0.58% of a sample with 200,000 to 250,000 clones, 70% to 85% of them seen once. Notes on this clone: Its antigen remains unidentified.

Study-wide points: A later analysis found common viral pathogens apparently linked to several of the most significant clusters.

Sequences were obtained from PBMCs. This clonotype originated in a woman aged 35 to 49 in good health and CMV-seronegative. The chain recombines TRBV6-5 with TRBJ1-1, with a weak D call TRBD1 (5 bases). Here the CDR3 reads CASSSGRGTNTEAFF. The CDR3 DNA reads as TGTGCCAGCAGTTCGGGACGCGGGACGAACACTGAAGCTTTCTTT.